Listed here are 22 T cell receptor beta chains from one sample, sequenced in a study of T cell changes during pregnancy in multiple sclerosis (dated by TCRdb to between 2018 and 2021). Libraries came from the immunoSEQ multiplex PCR assay. The source is immuneACCESS, and TCRdb retained only in-frame sequences with V and J called. Part of the clones is not carried over; for the studies checked, unresolved V genes explain less than half of this, and the remainder is unexplained. This sample holds around 70,000 clones; 92% were observed only once. Over 2% of the sample comes from the top ten. Here the sequenced sample was peripheral blood, taken before pregnancy. Source of these receptors: a female donor with multiple sclerosis, enrolled in a pregnancy study.

This clone was counted a single time. This chain links TRBV27 with TRBJ2-7; 14 positions agree with TRBD2. This CDR3 comprises 15 residues. The ends lost 6 bases at V and 0 bases at J; junction bases unmatched: 1. Germline CDR1 and CDR2: MNHEY and SMNVEV (reference sequence). The CDR3 here is CASRGTSGSSYEQYF. The CDR3 region has the DNA TGTGCCAGCAGGGGGACTAGCGGGAGCTCCTACGAGCAGTACTTC.

This chain uses TRBV28 with TRBJ1-1; no reliable D call. CDR1 is MDHEN, CDR2 SYDVKM, per germline. The V end lost 6 bases, the J end lost 9 bases, and 17 bases lay between the germline ends. This CDR3 comprises 13 residues. The CDR3 DNA reads TGTGCCAGCAGCGCCCCCATCGGCGGGCAAGCTTTCTTT. Encoded protein: CASSAPIGGQAFF.

The CDR3 coding sequence is TGCAGCGTTGAACCGTTGGAGCTAGCGGGAGAAGGGACCTACAATGAGCAGTTCTTC. Its protein is CSVEPLELAGEGTYNEQFF. V usage is TRBV29-1 and J usage is TRBJ2-1, with TRBD2 identical over 10 bases. Losses at the gene ends were 2 bases for V and 2 bases for J; bases not matched to a gene: 15. The germline V gene has CDR1 SQVTM and CDR2 ANQGSEA. The CDR3 has 19 amino acids.

V and J are TRBV28 and TRBJ2-4; D may be TRBD2 (6 bases). The CDR3 runs 14 residues. Germline V lookup: CDR1 MDHEN, CDR2 SYDVKM. Trimming removed 3 bases at V and 0 bases at J, with 6 bases between. Here the CDR3 DNA reads TGTGCCAGCAGTTTCGGGGGAGCCAAAAACATTCAGTACTTC. Protein: CASSFGGAKNIQYF.

The sample holds one count of this clone. The V gene is TRBV6-6, the J gene TRBJ2-2; tentatively, D is TRBD2 (5 bases). This CDR3 spans 13 amino acids. V was clipped by 10 bases and J by 5 bases, with 14 bases between them. Germline V gene data show CDR1 as MNHNY and CDR2 as SVGAGI (reference sequence). The CDR3 DNA reads as TGTGCCACCCTTCCGAGGGAGACCGGGGAGCTGTTTTTT. It is translated as CATLPRETGELFF.

The gene calls are TRBV7-9 and TRBJ2-4, with 7 bases identical to TRBD1. V trimming: 1 base; J trimming: 6 bases; junction bases outside the gene matches: 15. This CDR3 has 18 amino acids. Germline V lookup: CDR1 SEHNR, CDR2 FQNEAQ (reference sequence). The CDR3 reads CASSLGIGAGGERNIQYF. CDR3 nucleotide sequence: TGTGCCAGCAGCTTAGGAATAGGGGCAGGGGGTGAGAGAAACATTCAGTACTTC. Variable domain in full (rest from reference TRBV7-9 and TRBJ2-4): DTGVSQNPRHKITKRGQNVTFRCDPISEHNRLYWYRQTLGQGPEFLTYFQNEAQLEKSRLLSDRFSAERPKGSFSTLEIQRTEQGDSAMYLCASSLGIGAGGERNIQYFGAGTRLSVL.

The CDR3 sequence: CASSLRGGGANNEQFF. CDR3 bases: TGTGCCAGTAGTCTTCGCGGGGGCGGTGCTAACAATGAGCAGTTCTTC. The J gene is TRBJ2-1, the V gene TRBV19; perhaps TRBD2 as D (7 bases). The CDR3 totals 16 residues. Germline V gives CDR1 LNHDA, CDR2 SQIVND (reference sequence). The V and J ends lost 5 bases and 5 bases respectively, with 19 bases between them.

J is TRBJ2-7 and V is TRBV29-1; a weak D match, TRBD1 (6 bases). The CDR3 is made up of 11 amino acids. V was shortened by 7 bases and J by 3 bases, with 10 bases between the two germline ends. Per germline, CDR1 SQVTM and CDR2 ANQGSEA. The CDR3 loop reads CSALTGYEQYF. The DNA of the CDR3 is TGCAGCGCATTGACAGGCTACGAGCAGTACTTC.

This clone was seen once. The chain carries TRBV19 and TRBJ2-7; TRBD2 aligns across 8 bases. The CDR3 covers 15 residues. The V gene end was trimmed by 6 bases and the J gene end by 6 bases; junction bases not matched to a gene: 13. Germline V gene data show CDR1 as LNHDA and CDR2 as SQIVND (reference sequence). The CDR3 nucleotides read TGTGCCAGTAGCCCCCGCGGGGGGTCGTCAGCCGAGCAGTACTTC. Its protein product is CASSPRGGSSAEQYF.

This clone showed up just once. Here the CDR3 reads CASSQFDGRSSYNEQFF. In DNA, the CDR3 is TGTGCCAGCAGCCAGTTTGACGGGAGAAGCTCCTACAATGAGCAGTTCTTC. The V call is TRBV14, the J call TRBJ2-1; a weak D match, TRBD2 (6 bases). The CDR3 length is 17 residues. The V gene's germline CDR1 is SGHDN and CDR2 FVKESK. The ends were cut back, 3 bases at V and 0 bases at J, with 15 bases in the middle. The full variable domain, with the rest looked up from reference TRBV14 and TRBJ2-1, is EAGVTQFPSHSVIEKGQTVTLRCDPISGHDNLYWYRRVMGKEIKFLLHFVKESKQDESGMPNNRFLAERTGGTYSTLKVQPAELEDSGVYFCASSQFDGRSSYNEQFFGPGTRLTVL.

The V gene is TRBV18, the J gene TRBJ2-3; no reliable D call. The V gene's germline CDR1 is KGHSH and CDR2 LQKENI. V was pared by 2 bases and J by 5 bases, with 5 bases between. This CDR3 region has 12 residues. The CDR3 DNA sequence: TGTGCCAGCTCACCAACAGAAGATACGCAGTATTTT. This gives the protein CASSPTEDTQYF.

On this clone: At the DNA level, this CDR3 is encoded by other sequences in the same sample as well. J is TRBJ2-7 and V is TRBV9; TRBD2 matches at 9 bases. J lost 4 bases, V lost 0 bases, and 5 bases had no gene match. The CDR3 spans 15 residues. CDR1 and CDR2 from the germline V gene are SGDLS and YYNGEE. The CDR3 sequence is CASSVGSSGSYEQYF. CDR3 DNA: TGTGCCAGCAGCGTAGGGAGTAGCGGGAGTTACGAGCAGTACTTC.

This chain links TRBV4-1 with TRBJ2-7; 7 bases agree with TRBD1. There are 15 residues in the CDR3. Trimming at V came to 4 bases and at J to 0 bases, leaving 6 bases not matched to a gene. The germline CDR1 and CDR2 sequences are MGHRA and YSYEKL. The CDR3 loop is CASSRHSGGSYEQYF. The CDR3 DNA is TGCGCCAGCAGCCGGCACTCAGGGGGCTCCTACGAGCAGTACTTC.

This chain joins TRBV14 and TRBJ2-3, with 10 bases identical to TRBD1. Germline V gene lookup returns CDR1 SGHDN and CDR2 FVKESK. This CDR3 contains 17 residues. V shed 1 base and J 6 bases; nucleotides not matched to a gene: 10. The CDR3 bases are TGTGCCAGCAGCCAAGGAACGGGACAGGGGTTTCGGGATACGCAGTATTTT. It is translated as CASSQGTGQGFRDTQYF. Supplemented by reference TRBV14 and TRBJ2-3, the full variable domain reads EAGVTQFPSHSVIEKGQTVTLRCDPISGHDNLYWYRRVMGKEIKFLLHFVKESKQDESGMPNNRFLAERTGGTYSTLKVQPAELEDSGVYFCASSQGTGQGFRDTQYFGPGTRLTVL.

The chain carries TRBV13 and TRBJ2-7; D is perhaps TRBD2 (6 bases). Trimming removed 0 bases at V and 3 bases at J, with 15 bases between. Germline V CDR1 and CDR2: PRHDT, FYEKMQ (reference sequence). This CDR3 has 16 amino acids. CDR3 bases: TGTGCCAGCAGCTTAGGCCTTGGAGGGAAGGGCTACGAGCAGTACTTC. Its translation: CASSLGLGGKGYEQYF. The entire variable domain, with the rest obtained from reference TRBV13 and TRBJ2-7, is as follows: AAGVIQSPRHLIKEKRETATLKCYPIPRHDTVYWYQQGPGQDPQFLISFYEKMQSDKGSIPDRFSAQQFSDYHSELNMSSLELGDSALYFCASSLGLGGKGYEQYFGPGTRLTVT.

The gene calls are TRBV7-3 and TRBJ2-7, with D perhaps TRBD1 (6 bases). Trimming took off 0 bases at V and 4 bases at J, with 13 bases between the two ends. This CDR3 comprises 15 residues. The germline V gene encodes CDR1 SGHTA and CDR2 FQGTGA. The CDR3 nucleotides are TGTGCCAGCAGCTTAACTGGGGGACACCGATACGAGCAGTACTTC. The encoded protein is CASSLTGGHRYEQYF.

The rearrangement joins TRBV6-6 to TRBJ2-7; D call uncertain. This CDR3 has 11 amino acids. Germline CDR1 is MNHNY and CDR2 is SVGAGI (reference sequence). V gave up 8 bases and J gave up 4 bases, with 9 bases separating them. CDR3 region: CASLREYEQYF. CDR3 sequence (DNA): TGTGCCAGCTTGCGCGAGTACGAGCAGTACTTC.

V usage is TRBV5-8 and J usage is TRBJ2-2, with D perhaps TRBD1 (5 bases). V lost 4 bases to trimming and J lost 1 base, with 8 bases between them. Germline V gene lookup returns CDR1 SGHTS and CDR2 YDEGEE. CDR3 length: 14 residues. CDR3 in amino acids: CASSADRNTGELFF. The CDR3 bases are TGTGCCAGCAGCGCTGACAGGAACACCGGGGAGCTGTTTTTT.

This chain connects TRBV5-4 to TRBJ2-2; D may be TRBD1 (6 bases). Germline V CDR1 and CDR2: SGHNT, YYREEE (reference sequence). This CDR3 has 14 residues. The V gene lost 4 bases and the J gene lost 4 bases, with 11 bases spanning the gap. CDR3 region: CASSKQGSTGELFF. CDR3 in DNA: TGTGCCAGCAGCAAACAGGGTTCCACCGGGGAGCTGTTTTTT. The whole variable domain, filled in from reference TRBV5-4 and TRBJ2-2, reads ETGVTQSPTHLIKTRGQQVTLRCSSQSGHNTVSWYQQALGQGPQFIFQYYREEENGRGNFPPRFSGLQFPNYSSELNVNALELDDSALYLCASSKQGSTGELFFGEGSRLTVL.

The rearrangement uses TRBV20-1 and TRBJ1-2; a weak D match, TRBD1 (6 bases). The V end was cut by 5 bases, the J end by 8 bases, with 12 bases between. Germline assignment: CDR1 DFQATT and CDR2 SNEGSKA (reference sequence). CDR3 size: 11 residues. CDR3 DNA: TGCAGTGCTCCAGGGGTCGGAGGCTACACCTTC. It yields the protein CSAPGVGGYTF.

To note about this clone: The germline gene is not matched at one end of the junction; a read error may be the cause. V usage is TRBV7-7 and J usage is TRBJ2-2, with a tentative D call TRBD1 (5 bases). This CDR3 has 13 residues. In germline, CDR1 is SSHAT, CDR2 FNYEAQ (reference sequence). The DNA of the CDR3 is TGTGCTAGCAGCATATACAGGTCCGGGGAGCTGTTTTTT. The encoded protein is CASSIYRSGELFF. The full variable domain, rest sourced from reference TRBV7-7 and TRBJ2-2, is GAGVSQSPRYKVTKRGQDVTLRCDPISSHATLYWYQQALGQGPEFLTYFNYEAQPDKSGLPSDRFSAERPEGSISTLTIQRTEQRDSAMYRCASSIYRSGELFFGEGSRLTVL.

The chain employs TRBV7-2 and TRBJ2-5; 7 nucleotides line up with TRBD2. CDR3 length: 14 amino acids. The germline V gene has CDR1 SGHTA and CDR2 FQGNSA. V lost 1 base and J lost 5; bases outside the gene matches: 4. CDR3 nucleotides: TGTGCCAGCAGCTTAGGCGCGGGAGCGGAGACCCAGTACTTC. Translating it yields CASSLGAGAETQYF.